The 27 T cell receptor beta chains given below trace back to one sample, sequenced in a study of blood T cell repertoires in COVID-19. Assay: immunoSEQ multiplex PCR; the TCRdb copy retains only in-frame clones and omits some. The sample lists roughly 130,000 clones; about four fifths were seen once. Sequencing input: peripheral blood. These receptors originate from a woman in her forties or fifties with acute or convalescent COVID-19.

The chain joins TRBV19 to TRBJ2-3, with D possibly being TRBD2 (6 bases). Trimming took 1 base from V and 4 from J, leaving 12 bases between them. Germline CDR1 reads LNHDA; CDR2 reads SQIVND (reference sequence). This CDR3 is built from 15 residues. The DNA for the CDR3 is TGTGCCAGTAGTATAGGGGGGGTCTCTTCAGATACGCAGTATTTT. Translation: CASSIGGVSSDTQYF.

V gene TRBV10-3 combines with J gene TRBJ1-1, with D perhaps matching TRBD1 (5 bases). The germline CDR1 and CDR2 sequences are ENHRY and SYGVKD. The CDR3 sequence is 13 residues long. V was clipped by 2 bases and J by 8 bases, with 12 bases between them. The CDR3 sequence is CAISEPFDSEAFF. The DNA for the CDR3 is TGTGCCATCAGTGAGCCGTTCGACAGCGAAGCTTTCTTT.

This chain connects TRBV2 to TRBJ1-4, with unresolved D. V was cut by 10 bases and J by 5 bases, with 11 bases left in between. Germline-derived CDR1 and CDR2 are SNHLY and FYNNEI. CDR3 length equals 12 residues. CDR3 sequence (DNA): TGTGCCACAGCGGGGAGGAATGAAAAACTGTTTTTT. Amino acids: CATAGRNEKLFF.

This clone was detected only once. The gene calls are TRBV7-6 and TRBJ2-7, with D unclear. Looked up from germline, CDR1 is SGHVS and CDR2 is FNYEAQ. Deletions cut 1 base from V and 3 bases from J, with 22 bases between. The CDR3 loop spans 18 amino acids. The CDR3 nucleotides read TGTGCCAGCAGCTTAGACGCCCAAACTTACCCCCTTATCTACGAGCAGTACTTC. Its protein is CASSLDAQTYPLIYEQYF.

In this sample, this clone turned up a few times. The chain joins TRBV3-1 (or the pseudogene TRBV3-2) to TRBJ1-4; 9 nucleotides match TRBD1. After removal of 3 bases from V and 1 base from J, the junction contained 0 bases not matched to a gene. The CDR3 has 15 residues. The germline V gene encodes CDR1 LGHDT and CDR2 YNNKEL (reference sequence). CDR3 sequence: CASSQGQGTNEKLFF. For the CDR3, the DNA is TGTGCCAGCAGCCAGGGACAGGGAACTAATGAAAAACTGTTTTTT.

The chain carries TRBV19 and TRBJ2-1; no clear D gene. V lost 4 bases, J lost 6 bases, and 7 bases lay in between. CDR1 LNHDA and CDR2 SQIVND come from the germline V gene (reference sequence). CDR3 length equals 12 residues. The CDR3 here is CASSTGSNEQFF. The DNA of the CDR3 is TGTGCCAGTAGTACAGGTTCCAATGAGCAGTTCTTC.

A note on this clone: Other nucleotide sequences from this sample produce the same CDR3. The chain couples TRBV19 to TRBJ1-5; D is unresolved. V shed 2 bases and J shed 2 bases, with 7 bases lying between them. The CDR3 totals 14 residues. The germline CDR1 and CDR2 sequences are LNHDA and SQIVND (reference sequence). The chain's CDR3 is CASSIRTGNQPQHF. The DNA for the CDR3 is TGTGCCAGTAGTATAAGAACAGGCAATCAGCCCCAGCATTTT.

The rearrangement links TRBV27 to TRBJ2-1, with 12 bases that match TRBD1. Looked up from germline, CDR1 is MNHEY and CDR2 is SMNVEV (reference sequence). The CDR3 length is 15 residues. V lost 6 bases to trimming and J lost 10 bases; unmatched junction nucleotides: 10. This chain's CDR3 is CASRSGTGGAVEQFF. The CDR3 nucleotides are TGTGCCAGCAGATCCGGGACAGGGGGCGCGGTCGAGCAGTTCTTC.

The CDR3 DNA sequence: TGTGCCAGCAGCGTAGGTGGCAGAGGCTACGAGCAGTACTTC. It translates to CASSVGGRGYEQYF. The chain is built from TRBV9 and TRBJ2-7; D remains unclear. CDR3 length equals 14 residues. CDR1 is SGDLS, CDR2 YYNGEE, per germline. Trimming pared 0 bases from V and 3 bases from J, leaving 10 bases between. The full variable domain, in which reference TRBV9 and TRBJ2-7 provide the parts outside the CDR3, is DSGVTQTPKHLITATGQRVTLRCSPRSGDLSVYWYQQSLDQGLQFLIQYYNGEERAKGNILERFSAQQFPDLHSELNLSSLELGDSALYFCASSVGGRGYEQYFGPGTRLTVT.

The rearrangement joins TRBV28 to TRBJ1-5; 8 nucleotides match TRBD1. Trimming cost V 5 bases and J 2 bases; bases outside gene matches: 2. Germline V gene sequence: CDR1 MDHEN, CDR2 SYDVKM. This CDR3 region has 14 residues. Here the CDR3 reads CASSPDRGNQPQHF. The CDR3 DNA is TGTGCCAGCAGTCCGGACAGGGGCAATCAGCCCCAGCATTTT.

The chain links TRBV5-1 to TRBJ2-1; weak D call: TRBD1 (6 bases). Germline values: CDR1 SGHRS, CDR2 YFSETQ. V was pared by 0 bases and J by 8 bases, with 15 bases between. This CDR3 comprises 15 residues. CDR3 sequence: CASSLGGRVGDEQFF. Here the CDR3 DNA reads TGCGCCAGCAGCTTGGGGGGGCGTGTTGGAGATGAGCAGTTCTTC.

The chain recombines TRBV9 with TRBJ2-1; TRBD2 aligns across 9 bases. CDR1 is SGDLS and CDR2 is YYNGEE in the germline V gene. The CDR3 is 16 residues long. The J segment lost 4 bases and the V segment lost 5 bases, leaving 10 bases of the junction unmatched. The CDR3 reads CASSEEAGGLYNEQFF. The CDR3 DNA sequence: TGTGCCAGCAGTGAAGAAGCGGGGGGATTATACAATGAGCAGTTCTTC.

For the CDR3, the DNA is TGTGCCAGCAGTGAACAGGGGACAGGGACCACAGATACGCAGTATTTT. Protein product: CASSEQGTGTTDTQYF. This chain links TRBV6-1 with TRBJ2-3; TRBD1 matches at 9 bases. V gave up 2 bases and J gave up 2 bases; unmatched junction bases: 5. CDR3 length equals 16 residues. Germline V lookup: CDR1 MNHNS, CDR2 SASEGT.

The table lists this clone with a count of one. V gene TRBV7-2 combines with J gene TRBJ1-1; weak D call: TRBD1 (5 bases). V was clipped by 1 base and J by 3 bases, with 9 bases between them. CDR1 SGHTA and CDR2 FQGNSA come from the germline V gene. The CDR3 is 14 amino acids. The CDR3 here is CASSLEVGDTEAFF. DNA for the CDR3: TGTGCCAGCAGCTTAGAGGTAGGGGACACTGAAGCTTTCTTT.

This rearrangement joins TRBV6-1 to TRBJ1-1; D is perhaps TRBD1 (6 bases). Germline V lookup: CDR1 MNHNS, CDR2 SASEGT. The CDR3 runs to 15 residues. Deletions cut 1 base from V and 10 bases from J, with 19 bases between. As DNA, the CDR3 is TGTGCCAGCAGTGAAGTAGGTTCAGAAGGGGGTCTAGCTTTCTTT. Translating it yields CASSEVGSEGGLAFF.

The chain recombines TRBV4-2 with TRBJ2-2; D is possibly TRBD1 (5 bases). With 4 bases removed from V and 6 bases from J, the gap between germline ends came to 15 bases. CDR3 size: 15 residues. Germline assignment: CDR1 LGHNA and CDR2 YNFKEQ. CDR3 region: CASSPNTGVPGELFF. The CDR3, as DNA: TGTGCCAGCAGCCCTAATACAGGAGTCCCCGGGGAGCTGTTTTTT.

Comments on this clone: The junction departs from germline at one end; a sequencing error may be responsible. The chain is built from TRBV6-5 and TRBJ1-5; D is perhaps TRBD1 (6 bases). The CDR3 sequence is 15 residues long. Germline V gene data show CDR1 as MNHEY and CDR2 as SVGAGI. The CDR3 region has the DNA TGTGCCAGCACTTACGACAGGTATAGCAATCAGCCCCAGCATTTT. It translates to CASTYDRYSNQPQHF.

The CDR3, as DNA: TGCGCCAGCGGGCTTAGACCAGCGGATGGCTACACCTTC. This sequence encodes CASGLRPADGYTF. The chain combines TRBV5-1 with TRBJ1-2; D gene uncertain. V was trimmed by 7 bases and J by 6 bases, leaving 16 bases between them. The germline V gene encodes CDR1 SGHRS and CDR2 YFSETQ. This CDR3 has 13 amino acids.

The genes are TRBV4-1 and TRBJ1-1; 7 bases are shared with TRBD1. CDR1 and CDR2 (germline): MGHRA, YSYEKL. V was pared by 3 bases and J by 1 base, with 2 bases of the junction left unmatched. The CDR3 consists of 14 residues. DNA for the CDR3: TGCGCCAGCAGCCAGAGGACAGGGAACACTGAAGCTTTCTTT. Protein sequence: CASSQRTGNTEAFF.

The CDR3 nucleotides read TGTGCCAGCAGCTTAGCATTCGGTGAGCAGTTCTTC. This codes for CASSLAFGEQFF. This chain uses TRBV7-9 with TRBJ2-1; D ambiguous. This CDR3 has 12 amino acids. Trimming removed 0 bases at V and 9 bases at J, with 6 bases between. CDR1 SEHNR and CDR2 FQNEAQ come from the germline V gene (reference sequence).

The chain joins TRBV7-2 to TRBJ2-1; 8 bases are a match to TRBD2. Germline V CDR1 and CDR2: SGHTA, FQGNSA. This CDR3 is built from 16 residues. The trim removed 1 base at V and 9 bases at J, leaving 11 bases unmatched. The CDR3 DNA is TGTGCCAGCAGCTTAGTGGGCGGGGGGATCCAAGGTGAGCAGTTCTTC. Protein sequence: CASSLVGGGIQGEQFF.

The CDR3 DNA sequence: TGTGCCAGAAGCTTAGCTGGGACAGGAGAGACCCAGTACTTC. This translates into CARSLAGTGETQYF. The V gene is TRBV7-5, the J gene TRBJ2-5; the table's D gene call, TRBD1, was not cross checked with the DNA. TRBV7-5 is flagged as a pseudogene. CDR3 size: 14 residues.

The J gene is TRBJ2-7, the V gene TRBV15; 8 bases map to TRBD2. This CDR3 contains 15 residues. From germline, CDR1 is LNHNV and CDR2 YYDKDF (reference sequence). The J segment lost 3 bases and the V segment lost 1 base, leaving 5 bases of the junction unmatched. CDR3 DNA: TGTGCCACCAGCAGAGTCCGGGAGGGAGGCTACGAGCAGTACTTC. This sequence encodes CATSRVREGGYEQYF.

V is TRBV27 and J is TRBJ1-6; TRBD1 might be the D (6 bases). V lost 0 bases, J lost 3 bases, and 12 bases lay in between. Per germline, CDR1 MNHEY and CDR2 SMNVEV (reference sequence). This CDR3 has 17 residues. As DNA, the CDR3 is TGTGCCAGCAGTTTATCGGCCAGGGGTATCTATAATTCACCCCTCCACTTT. Encoded protein: CASSLSARGIYNSPLHF.

This sequence joins TRBV6-2 or TRBV6-3 and TRBJ1-1; the D is unclear. The germline V gene has CDR1 MNHEY and CDR2 SVGEGT. The CDR3 is 14 amino acids. V was cut by 0 bases and J by 4 bases, with 9 bases left in between. This chain's CDR3 is CASSYSNLGTEAFF. The CDR3 DNA is TGTGCCAGCAGTTACTCCAACCTAGGCACTGAAGCTTTCTTT.

This clone was seen a single time. This chain links TRBV7-2 with TRBJ2-2; TRBD2 aligns across 11 bases. The CDR3 loop spans 18 amino acids. Trimming removed 4 bases from V and 2 bases from J; junction bases left unmatched: 9. Germline values: CDR1 SGHTA, CDR2 FQGNSA. The CDR3 reads CASSWTTSGVLNTGELFF. The CDR3 nucleotides read TGTGCCAGCAGCTGGACGACTAGCGGGGTCCTTAACACCGGGGAGCTGTTTTTT.

The chain couples TRBV10-3 to TRBJ1-1; the match to TRBD1 covers 9 bases. J gave up 1 base and V 4 bases, and 13 bases lay outside the gene matches. The CDR3 has 18 amino acids. Germline CDR1 reads ENHRY; CDR2 reads SYGVKD. CDR3 bases: TGTGCCATCAGTGGTGGTGTGACAGGGGGTGCGGGGAACACTGAAGCTTTCTTT. Protein: CAISGGVTGGAGNTEAFF.